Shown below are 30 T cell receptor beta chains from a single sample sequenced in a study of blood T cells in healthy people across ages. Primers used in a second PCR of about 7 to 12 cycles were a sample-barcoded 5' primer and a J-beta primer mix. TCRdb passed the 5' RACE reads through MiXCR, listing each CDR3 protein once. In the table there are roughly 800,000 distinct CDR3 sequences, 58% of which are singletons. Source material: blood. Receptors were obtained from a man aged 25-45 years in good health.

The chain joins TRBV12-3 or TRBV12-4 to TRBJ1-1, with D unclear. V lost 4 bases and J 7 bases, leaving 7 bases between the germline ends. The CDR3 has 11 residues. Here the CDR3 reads CASSSTNEAFF. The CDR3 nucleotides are TGTGCCAGCAGTTCGACAAATGAAGCTTTCTTT.

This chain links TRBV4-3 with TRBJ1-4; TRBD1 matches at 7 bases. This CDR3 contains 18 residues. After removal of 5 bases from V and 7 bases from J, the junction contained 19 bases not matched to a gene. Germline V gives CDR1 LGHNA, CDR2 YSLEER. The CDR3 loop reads CASSANTGDGVRVEKLFF. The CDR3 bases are TGCGCCAGCAGCGCGAACACAGGGGACGGCGTCAGGGTTGAAAAACTGTTTTTT.

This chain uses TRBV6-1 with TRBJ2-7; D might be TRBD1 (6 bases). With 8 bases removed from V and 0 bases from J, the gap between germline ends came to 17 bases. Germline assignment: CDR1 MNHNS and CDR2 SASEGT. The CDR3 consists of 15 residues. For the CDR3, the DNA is TGTGCCAGCGAAAGAGGGGGTACAACCTCCTACGAGCAGTACTTC. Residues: CASERGGTTSYEQYF.

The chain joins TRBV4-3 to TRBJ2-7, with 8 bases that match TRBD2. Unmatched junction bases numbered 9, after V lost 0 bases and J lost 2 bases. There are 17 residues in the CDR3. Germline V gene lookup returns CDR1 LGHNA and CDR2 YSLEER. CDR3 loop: CASSQDAPGTSAYEQYF. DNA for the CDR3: TGCGCCAGCAGCCAAGATGCCCCCGGGACTAGTGCCTACGAGCAGTACTTC.

This CDR3 reads CATSDENEGKQFF. CDR3 DNA: TGTGCCACCAGTGATGAGAACGAAGGGAAGCAGTTCTTC. V is TRBV24-1 and J is TRBJ2-1, with D uncertain. Trimming left V 3 bases short and J 11 bases short, with 13 bases between. Germline loops: CDR1 KGHDR, CDR2 SFDVKD. CDR3 size: 13 residues.

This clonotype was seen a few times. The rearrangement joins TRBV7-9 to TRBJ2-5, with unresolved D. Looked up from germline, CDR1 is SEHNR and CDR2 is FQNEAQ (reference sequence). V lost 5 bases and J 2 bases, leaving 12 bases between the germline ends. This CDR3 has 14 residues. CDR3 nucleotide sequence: TGTGCCAGCAGCCCCCCTCCTGCTCAAGAGACCCAGTACTTC. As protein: CASSPPPAQETQYF.

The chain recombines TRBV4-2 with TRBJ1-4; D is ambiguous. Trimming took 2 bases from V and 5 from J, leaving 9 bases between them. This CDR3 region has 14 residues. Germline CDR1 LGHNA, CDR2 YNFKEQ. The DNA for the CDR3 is TGTGCCAGCAGCCAATTCCAGGACAATGAAAAACTGTTTTTT. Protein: CASSQFQDNEKLFF.

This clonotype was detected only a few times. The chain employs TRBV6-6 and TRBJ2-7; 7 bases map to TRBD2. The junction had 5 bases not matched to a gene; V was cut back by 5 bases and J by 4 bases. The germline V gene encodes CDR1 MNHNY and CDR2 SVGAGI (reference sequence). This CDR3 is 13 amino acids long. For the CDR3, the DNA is TGTGCCAGCAGTCCTACTAGCGTGTACGAGCAGTACTTC. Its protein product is CASSPTSVYEQYF.

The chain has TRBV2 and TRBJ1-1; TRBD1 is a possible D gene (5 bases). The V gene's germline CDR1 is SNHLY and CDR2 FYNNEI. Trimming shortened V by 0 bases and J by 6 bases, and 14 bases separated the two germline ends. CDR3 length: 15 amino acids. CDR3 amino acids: CASSEAPGRGAEAFF. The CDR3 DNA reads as TGTGCCAGCAGTGAAGCGCCGGGCCGAGGGGCTGAAGCTTTCTTT.

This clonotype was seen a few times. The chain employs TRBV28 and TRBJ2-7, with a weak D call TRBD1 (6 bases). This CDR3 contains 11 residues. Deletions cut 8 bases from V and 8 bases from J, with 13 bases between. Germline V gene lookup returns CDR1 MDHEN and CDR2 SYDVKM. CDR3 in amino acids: CASATGYQQYF. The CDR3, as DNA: TGTGCCAGCGCCACAGGGTACCAGCAGTACTTC. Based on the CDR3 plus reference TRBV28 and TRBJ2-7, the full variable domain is DVKVTQSSRYLVKRTGEKVFLECVQDMDHENMFWYRQDPGLGLRLIYFSYDVKMKEKGDIPEGYSVSREKKERFSLILESASTNQTSMYLCASATGYQQYFGPGTRLTVT.

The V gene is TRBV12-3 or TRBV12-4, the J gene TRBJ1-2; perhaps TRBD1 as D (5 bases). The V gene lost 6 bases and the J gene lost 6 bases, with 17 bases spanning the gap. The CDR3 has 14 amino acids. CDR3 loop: CASSTSSGDDGYTF. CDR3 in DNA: TGTGCCAGCAGCACAAGTAGCGGGGACGATGGCTACACCTTC.

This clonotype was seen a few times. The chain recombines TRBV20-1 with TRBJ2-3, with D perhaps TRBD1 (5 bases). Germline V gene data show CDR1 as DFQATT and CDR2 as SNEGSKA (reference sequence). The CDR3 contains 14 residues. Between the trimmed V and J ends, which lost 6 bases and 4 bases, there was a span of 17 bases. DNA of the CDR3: TGCAGTGCAGGGGCGACCCATGGGGCAGATACGCAGTATTTT. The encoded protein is CSAGATHGADTQYF.

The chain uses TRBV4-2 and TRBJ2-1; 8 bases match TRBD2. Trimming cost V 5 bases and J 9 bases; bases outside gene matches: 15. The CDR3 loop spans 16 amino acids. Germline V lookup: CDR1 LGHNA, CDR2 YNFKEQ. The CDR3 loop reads CASSRSGGGGRVEQFF. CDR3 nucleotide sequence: TGTGCCAGCAGCAGGTCGGGGGGGGGAGGGCGAGTTGAGCAGTTCTTC.

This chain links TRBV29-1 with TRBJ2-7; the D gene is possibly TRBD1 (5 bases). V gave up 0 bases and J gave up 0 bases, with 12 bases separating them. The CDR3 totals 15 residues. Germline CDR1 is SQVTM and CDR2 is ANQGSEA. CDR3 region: CSVEDGAYSSYEQYF. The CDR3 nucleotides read TGCAGCGTTGAAGATGGGGCTTATAGCTCCTACGAGCAGTACTTC.

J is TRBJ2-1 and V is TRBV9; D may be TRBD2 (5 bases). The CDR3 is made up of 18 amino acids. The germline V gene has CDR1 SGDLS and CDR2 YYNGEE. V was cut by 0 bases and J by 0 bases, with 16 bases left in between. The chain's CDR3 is CASSVVGRGGDSYNEQFF. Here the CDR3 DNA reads TGTGCCAGCAGCGTAGTTGGCCGGGGTGGCGACTCCTACAATGAGCAGTTCTTC.

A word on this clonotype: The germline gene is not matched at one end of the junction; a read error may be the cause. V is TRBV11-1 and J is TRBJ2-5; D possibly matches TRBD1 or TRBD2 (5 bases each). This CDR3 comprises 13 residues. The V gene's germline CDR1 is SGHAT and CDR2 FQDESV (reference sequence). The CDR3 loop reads CANSVGTAETQYF. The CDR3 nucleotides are TGTGCCAACAGCGTGGGGACGGCCGAGACCCAGTACTTC.

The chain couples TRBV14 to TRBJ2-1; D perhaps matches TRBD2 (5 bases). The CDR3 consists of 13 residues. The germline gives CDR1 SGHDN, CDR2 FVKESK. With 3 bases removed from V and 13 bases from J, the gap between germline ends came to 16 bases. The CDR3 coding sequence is TGTGCCAGCAGCCAGAATATAGGTGACTACCAGTTCTTC. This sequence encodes CASSQNIGDYQFF. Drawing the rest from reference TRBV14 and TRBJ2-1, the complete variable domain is EAGVTQFPSHSVIEKGQTVTLRCDPISGHDNLYWYRRVMGKEIKFLLHFVKESKQDESGMPNNRFLAERTGGTYSTLKVQPAELEDSGVYFCASSQNIGDYQFFGPGTRLTVL.

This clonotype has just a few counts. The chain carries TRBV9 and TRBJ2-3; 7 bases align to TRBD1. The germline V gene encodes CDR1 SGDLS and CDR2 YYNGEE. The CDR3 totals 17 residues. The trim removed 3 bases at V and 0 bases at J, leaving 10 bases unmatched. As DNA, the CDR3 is TGTGCCAGCAGCGCGAGTGGGGACAGTCCTAGCACAGATACGCAGTATTTT. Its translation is CASSASGDSPSTDTQYF.

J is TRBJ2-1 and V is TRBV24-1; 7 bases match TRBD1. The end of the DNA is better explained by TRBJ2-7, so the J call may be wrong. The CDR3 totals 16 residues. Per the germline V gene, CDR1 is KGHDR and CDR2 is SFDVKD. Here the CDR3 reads CATSAQTGSPYNEQYF. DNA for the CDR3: TGTGCCACCAGTGCCCAGACAGGGTCACCTTACAATGAGCAGTACTTC.

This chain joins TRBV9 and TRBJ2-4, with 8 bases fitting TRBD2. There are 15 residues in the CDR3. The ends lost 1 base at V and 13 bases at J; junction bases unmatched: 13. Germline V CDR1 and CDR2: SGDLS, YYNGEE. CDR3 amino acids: CASSVSSGGRGEQYF. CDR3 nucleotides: TGTGCCAGCAGCGTATCATCCGGGGGGCGGGGGGAGCAGTACTTC. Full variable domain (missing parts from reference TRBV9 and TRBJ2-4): DSGVTQTPKHLITATGQRVTLRCSPRSGDLSVYWYQQSLDQGLQFLIQYYNGEERAKGNILERFSAQQFPDLHSELNLSSLELGDSALYFCASSVSSGGRGEQYFGAGTRLSVL.

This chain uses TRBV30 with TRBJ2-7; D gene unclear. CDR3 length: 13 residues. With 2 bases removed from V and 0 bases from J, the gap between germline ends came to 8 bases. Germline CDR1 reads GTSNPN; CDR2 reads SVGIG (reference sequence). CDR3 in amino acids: CAWSLGTSYEQYF. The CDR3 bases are TGTGCCTGGAGTTTGGGAACCTCCTACGAGCAGTACTTC.

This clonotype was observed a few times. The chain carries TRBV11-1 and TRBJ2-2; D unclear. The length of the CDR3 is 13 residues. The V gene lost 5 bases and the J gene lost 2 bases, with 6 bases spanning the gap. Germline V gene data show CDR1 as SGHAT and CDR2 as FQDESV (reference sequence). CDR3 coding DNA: TGTGCCAGCAGCATGATAAACACCGGGGAGCTGTTTTTT. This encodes CASSMINTGELFF.

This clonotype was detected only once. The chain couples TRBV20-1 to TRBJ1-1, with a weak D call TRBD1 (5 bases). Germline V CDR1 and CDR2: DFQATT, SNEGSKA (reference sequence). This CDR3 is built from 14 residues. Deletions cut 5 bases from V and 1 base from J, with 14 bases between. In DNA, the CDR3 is TGCAGTGCTCCGCCTGGGGCAGCGAACACTGAAGCTTTCTTT. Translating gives CSAPPGAANTEAFF.

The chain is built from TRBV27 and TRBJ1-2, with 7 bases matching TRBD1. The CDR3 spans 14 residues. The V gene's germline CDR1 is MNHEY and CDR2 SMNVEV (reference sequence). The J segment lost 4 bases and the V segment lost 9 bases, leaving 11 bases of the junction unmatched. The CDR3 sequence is CASQQKGAGYGYTF. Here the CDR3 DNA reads TGTGCCAGTCAGCAGAAGGGGGCAGGCTATGGCTACACCTTC.

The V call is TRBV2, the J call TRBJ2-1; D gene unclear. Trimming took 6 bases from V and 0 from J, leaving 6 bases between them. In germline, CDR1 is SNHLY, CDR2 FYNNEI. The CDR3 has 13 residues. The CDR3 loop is CASSDLSYNEQFF. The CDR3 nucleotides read TGTGCCAGCAGCGACCTCTCCTACAATGAGCAGTTCTTC.

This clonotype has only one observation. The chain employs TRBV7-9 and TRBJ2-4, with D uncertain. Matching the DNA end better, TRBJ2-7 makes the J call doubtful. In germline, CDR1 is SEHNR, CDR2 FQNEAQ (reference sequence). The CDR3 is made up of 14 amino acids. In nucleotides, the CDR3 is TGTGCCAGCAACCCTCCCGGATCCTACTACGAGCAGTACTTC. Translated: CASNPPGSYYEQYF.

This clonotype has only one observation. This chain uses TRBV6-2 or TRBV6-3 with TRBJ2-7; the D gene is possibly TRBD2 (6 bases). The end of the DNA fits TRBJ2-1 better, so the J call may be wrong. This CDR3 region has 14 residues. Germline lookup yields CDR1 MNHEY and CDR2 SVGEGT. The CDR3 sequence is CASCSGRDGNEQFF. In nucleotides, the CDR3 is TGTGCCAGCTGCAGCGGGCGAGACGGCAATGAGCAGTTCTTC.

The CDR3 region is CASSLFSEREWDEQYF. DNA for the CDR3: TGTGCCAGCAGCTTATTCTCTGAGCGGGAGTGGGACGAGCAGTACTTC. V and J are TRBV7-2 and TRBJ2-7, with 8 positions matching TRBD2. This CDR3 comprises 16 residues. J was trimmed by 5 bases and V by 2 bases; bases with no gene match: 11. Germline CDR1 SGHTA, CDR2 FQGNSA.

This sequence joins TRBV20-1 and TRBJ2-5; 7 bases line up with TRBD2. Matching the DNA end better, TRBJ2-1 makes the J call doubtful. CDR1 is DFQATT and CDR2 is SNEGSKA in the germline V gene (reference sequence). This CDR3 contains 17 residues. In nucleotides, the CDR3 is TGCAGTGCTAGAGAGCCCCCCCCGCGAGCGGGGCAAGAGACCCAGTTCTTC. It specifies CSAREPPPRAGQETQFF.

The CDR3 here is CASSSGDKYQETQYF. CDR3 DNA: TGTGCCAGCAGCTCCGGGGACAAGTACCAAGAGACCCAGTACTTC. This chain links TRBV7-9 with TRBJ2-5; tentatively, D is TRBD1 (6 bases). CDR1 and CDR2 (germline): SEHNR, FQNEAQ (reference sequence). The CDR3 loop spans 15 amino acids. Trimming pared 4 bases from V and 0 bases from J, leaving 12 bases between.